What follows are 17 T cell receptor beta chains derived from one specimen sequenced in a study of cytomegalovirus exposure and HLA in healthy donors. In the PCR, 60 Vbeta and 13 Jbeta primers were used. Generated by immunoSEQ multiplex PCR, the TCRdb table keeps only in-frame clones and is missing some. Of 210,000 or so clones listed, 75% to 85% were seen once; the top ten hold around 1.5%. Sequencing input: PBMCs. The receptors come from a girl under 18 in good health and CMV-seronegative.

This rearrangement joins TRBV5-4 to TRBJ1-1, with 9 bases identical to TRBD1. The ends lost 4 bases at V and 0 bases at J; junction bases unmatched: 10. The CDR3 runs to 17 residues. The germline V gene encodes CDR1 SGHNT and CDR2 YYREEE (reference sequence). In DNA, the CDR3 is TGTGCCAGCAGCCCTCAACAGGGGGCCCGGATGAACACTGAAGCTTTCTTT. It specifies CASSPQQGARMNTEAFF.

The chain employs TRBV30 and TRBJ1-2, with D uncertain. CDR1 is GTSNPN and CDR2 is SVGIG in the germline V gene (reference sequence). V was shortened by 3 bases and J by 8 bases, with 13 bases between the two germline ends. The CDR3 is made up of 12 amino acids. The CDR3 protein is CAWRQLQRGYTF. The CDR3 DNA reads TGTGCCTGGAGACAGCTTCAGCGGGGCTACACCTTC.

The rearrangement links TRBV5-6 to TRBJ2-7; 10 bases match TRBD1. With 0 bases clipped from V and 2 bases from J, the junction kept 5 bases outside the gene matches. Germline V gene sequence: CDR1 SGHDT, CDR2 YYEEEE. The CDR3 totals 16 residues. The CDR3: CASSLEGTGAAYEQYF. Written as DNA, the CDR3 is TGTGCCAGCAGCTTGGAGGGGACAGGGGCTGCCTACGAGCAGTACTTC.

The genes are TRBV9 and TRBJ2-3, with 12 bases identical to TRBD2. This CDR3 is 19 amino acids long. CDR1 and CDR2 (germline): SGDLS, YYNGEE. V gave up 4 bases and J gave up 0 bases; unmatched junction bases: 12. CDR3 in DNA: TGTGCCAGCAGCTGGAGGACTAGCGGGGATCCGACTAGCACAGATACGCAGTATTTT. Translated, it gives CASSWRTSGDPTSTDTQYF.

This chain joins TRBV30 and TRBJ1-5, with D possibly matching TRBD1 (5 bases). Trimming took off 1 base at V and 3 bases at J, with 19 bases between the two ends. Per the germline V gene, CDR1 is GTSNPN and CDR2 is SVGIG (reference sequence). This CDR3 is built from 17 residues. The CDR3 reads CAWSDSRGRLPNQPQHF. The CDR3 region has the DNA TGTGCCTGGAGTGACTCTCGGGGGAGGCTCCCCAATCAGCCCCAGCATTTT. Combining the CDR3 with reference TRBV30 and TRBJ1-5 gives the whole variable domain SQTIHQWPATLVQPVGSPLSLECTVEGTSNPNLYWYRQAAGRGLQLLFYSVGIGQISSEVPQNLSASRPQDRQFILSSKKLLLSDSGFYLCAWSDSRGRLPNQPQHFGDGTRLSIL.

This chain connects TRBV27 to TRBJ2-3; perhaps TRBD1 as D (6 bases). Germline CDR1 reads MNHEY; CDR2 reads SMNVEV (reference sequence). V was shortened by 6 bases and J by 4 bases, with 17 bases between the two germline ends. The CDR3 consists of 15 residues. The CDR3 is CASSDRTVRADTQYF. DNA of the CDR3: TGTGCCAGCAGCGACAGGACGGTCAGGGCAGATACGCAGTATTTT.

The chain carries TRBV19 and TRBJ2-1, with 7 bases identical to TRBD2. Trimming removed 8 bases from V and 4 bases from J; junction bases left unmatched: 8. Germline V lookup: CDR1 LNHDA, CDR2 SQIVND (reference sequence). The CDR3 runs to 14 residues. In nucleotides, the CDR3 is TGTGCCAGTTCCCCTGGGACTACTTACAATGAGCAGTTCTTC. It codes for CASSPGTTYNEQFF.

CDR3 amino acids: CASSFIETQYF. The CDR3 DNA reads as TGTGCCAGCAGCTTTATAGAGACCCAGTACTTC. V gene TRBV7-9 combines with J gene TRBJ2-5; no clear D. The V gene lost 3 bases and the J gene lost 4 bases, with 3 bases spanning the gap. The CDR3 spans 11 residues. Germline loops: CDR1 SEHNR, CDR2 FQNEAQ (reference sequence).

This clone appeared once. The chain employs TRBV9 and TRBJ1-3; D unresolved. CDR3 length equals 14 residues. Germline V gives CDR1 SGDLS, CDR2 YYNGEE. With 2 bases removed from V and 0 bases from J, the gap between germline ends came to 6 bases. This CDR3 reads CASSVHSSGNTIYF. CDR3 coding DNA: TGTGCCAGCAGCGTCCACAGCTCTGGAAACACCATATATTTT.

The chain couples TRBV19 to TRBJ1-2; D possibly corresponds to TRBD1 (5 bases). The length of the CDR3 is 13 residues. Germline-derived CDR1 and CDR2 are LNHDA and SQIVND (reference sequence). V lost 5 bases to trimming and J lost 5 bases, with 12 bases between them. The CDR3 DNA reads TGTGCCAGTAGTTTGGGGACTCCGTATGGCTACACCTTC. Encoded protein: CASSLGTPYGYTF. Supplemented by reference TRBV19 and TRBJ1-2, the full variable domain reads DGGITQSPKYLFRKEGQNVTLSCEQNLNHDAMYWYRQDPGQGLRLIYYSQIVNDFQKGDIAEGYSVSREKKESFPLTVTSAQKNPTAFYLCASSLGTPYGYTFGSGTRLTVV.

The chain recombines TRBV29-1 with TRBJ2-1; a weak D match, TRBD2 (5 bases). Trimming left V 4 bases short and J 0 bases short, with 7 bases between. Germline V CDR1 and CDR2: SQVTM, ANQGSEA. This CDR3 has 13 residues. CDR3 sequence reads: CSVGRSSYNEQFF. For the CDR3, the DNA is TGCAGCGTTGGGAGGAGCTCCTACAATGAGCAGTTCTTC.

The chain employs TRBV19 and TRBJ2-6, with 9 bases matching TRBD2. The V segment lost 4 bases and the J segment 0 bases; nucleotides outside the gene matches: 7. This CDR3 comprises 18 residues. Germline CDR1 reads LNHDA; CDR2 reads SQIVND (reference sequence). The CDR3 DNA follows: TGTGCCAGTAGTACCCTGGGGCGGGGGGGCTCTGGGGCCAACGTCCTGACTTTC. This translates into CASSTLGRGGSGANVLTF. Using reference TRBV19 and TRBJ2-6 for the parts outside the CDR3, the full variable domain is DGGITQSPKYLFRKEGQNVTLSCEQNLNHDAMYWYRQDPGQGLRLIYYSQIVNDFQKGDIAEGYSVSREKKESFPLTVTSAQKNPTAFYLCASSTLGRGGSGANVLTFGAGSRLTVL.

V and J are TRBV7-2 and TRBJ1-2; D not certain. V lost 1 base and J 5 bases, leaving 5 bases between the germline ends. This CDR3 contains 12 residues. CDR1 SGHTA and CDR2 FQGNSA come from the germline V gene. CDR3 loop: CASSLVYYGYTF. In nucleotides, the CDR3 is TGTGCCAGCAGCTTAGTTTATTATGGCTACACCTTC.

This sequence joins TRBV12-5 and TRBJ2-1; 8 nucleotides align to TRBD2. This CDR3 comprises 18 residues. V was pared by 0 bases and J by 3 bases, with 10 bases of the junction left unmatched. Looked up from germline, CDR1 is LGHNT and CDR2 is FRNRAP. Here the CDR3 DNA reads TGTGCTAGTGGTTTGGTACACCGGAGCGGGAGTGTCTACAATGAGCAGTTCTTC. It translates to CASGLVHRSGSVYNEQFF.

The V call is TRBV2, the J call TRBJ1-5; a possible D gene is TRBD1 (6 bases). This CDR3 spans 14 amino acids. Germline CDR1 SNHLY, CDR2 FYNNEI. Trimming stripped 6 bases from V and 0 bases from J, with 9 bases between. The CDR3 nucleotides are TGTGCCAGCAGCCAACAGGGTAGCAATCAGCCCCAGCATTTT. Amino acid sequence: CASSQQGSNQPQHF.

This chain connects TRBV6-5 to TRBJ1-2; 8 positions match TRBD1. Germline loops: CDR1 MNHEY, CDR2 SVGAGI. V dropped 4 bases and J dropped 4; count of bases not matched to a gene: 2. The CDR3 is 13 amino acids. The CDR3 protein is CASSLTGGYGYTF. The CDR3 nucleotides are TGTGCCAGCAGTTTAACAGGGGGCTATGGCTACACCTTC.

V is TRBV7-9 and J is TRBJ1-1; TRBD1 might be the D (6 bases). V was shortened by 5 bases and J by 5 bases, with 9 bases between the two germline ends. This CDR3 has 12 amino acids. The germline V gene encodes CDR1 SEHNR and CDR2 FQNEAQ (reference sequence). CDR3: CASSRTETEAFF. DNA of the CDR3: TGTGCCAGCAGCCGGACAGAGACTGAAGCTTTCTTT.